This note documents a single T cell receptor (beta chain) sequence. The study counted Cohort 3 donors as recovered given two negative PCRs, clearance, or symptom resolution. This sample is part of a study of blood T cell repertoires in COVID-19. From germline, CDR1 is MRHNA and CDR2 SNTAGT. The CDR3 has 13 residues. Between the trimmed V and J ends, which lost 0 bases and 9 bases, there was a span of 9 bases. Profiling relied on immunoSEQ multiplex PCR, and the TCRdb table lists in-frame clones only, not all of them. The sample includes some 260,000 clones, about 89% of them seen just once. The rearrangement links TRBV6-4 to TRBJ1-5, with no clear D. The sequenced sample was PBMCs or T cells enriched from blood (not recorded which). The TCR sequence derives from a man between 35 and 55 years old who had recovered from COVID-19. CDR3 coding DNA: TGTGCCAGCAGTGACTCGGCCGGGTTGCCCCAGCATTTT. Amino acids: CASSDSAGLPQHF.